This entry features one T cell receptor beta chain sequence. Its antigen is not known. The entry originates in a study of shared clonotypes between healthy human individuals. Findings and caveats of the study: Only blood samples were collected, and tissue repertoires likely differ. Between a few donors, naive CD4 clonotypes were shared at a level of roughly 5.5%. Rarefaction revealed incomplete sorted-subset sequencing despite large depth. The study generally estimated greater richness for naive than memory subsets.

The CDR3 is 17 residues long. Germline V gene lookup returns CDR1 SGHNT and CDR2 YYREEE (reference sequence). V gave up 3 bases and J gave up 10 bases; unmatched junction bases: 18. The repertoire was sequenced with immunoSEQ multiplex PCR; TCRdb's copy has only in-frame clones and lacks some. The table shows hundreds of thousands of clones, with over 65% occurring only once. The source of this sequence is a woman aged 25 to 39 in good health. The sequenced sample was memory CD4+ T cells sorted from blood. Subset in this sample: CD45RA-negative fraction. This chain connects TRBV5-4 to TRBJ1-2; TRBD1 matches 10 bases. This chain's CDR3 is CASSSPWDRGLHKVYTF. CDR3 sequence (DNA): TGTGCCAGCAGCTCCCCATGGGACAGGGGACTCCATAAGGTCTACACCTTC.